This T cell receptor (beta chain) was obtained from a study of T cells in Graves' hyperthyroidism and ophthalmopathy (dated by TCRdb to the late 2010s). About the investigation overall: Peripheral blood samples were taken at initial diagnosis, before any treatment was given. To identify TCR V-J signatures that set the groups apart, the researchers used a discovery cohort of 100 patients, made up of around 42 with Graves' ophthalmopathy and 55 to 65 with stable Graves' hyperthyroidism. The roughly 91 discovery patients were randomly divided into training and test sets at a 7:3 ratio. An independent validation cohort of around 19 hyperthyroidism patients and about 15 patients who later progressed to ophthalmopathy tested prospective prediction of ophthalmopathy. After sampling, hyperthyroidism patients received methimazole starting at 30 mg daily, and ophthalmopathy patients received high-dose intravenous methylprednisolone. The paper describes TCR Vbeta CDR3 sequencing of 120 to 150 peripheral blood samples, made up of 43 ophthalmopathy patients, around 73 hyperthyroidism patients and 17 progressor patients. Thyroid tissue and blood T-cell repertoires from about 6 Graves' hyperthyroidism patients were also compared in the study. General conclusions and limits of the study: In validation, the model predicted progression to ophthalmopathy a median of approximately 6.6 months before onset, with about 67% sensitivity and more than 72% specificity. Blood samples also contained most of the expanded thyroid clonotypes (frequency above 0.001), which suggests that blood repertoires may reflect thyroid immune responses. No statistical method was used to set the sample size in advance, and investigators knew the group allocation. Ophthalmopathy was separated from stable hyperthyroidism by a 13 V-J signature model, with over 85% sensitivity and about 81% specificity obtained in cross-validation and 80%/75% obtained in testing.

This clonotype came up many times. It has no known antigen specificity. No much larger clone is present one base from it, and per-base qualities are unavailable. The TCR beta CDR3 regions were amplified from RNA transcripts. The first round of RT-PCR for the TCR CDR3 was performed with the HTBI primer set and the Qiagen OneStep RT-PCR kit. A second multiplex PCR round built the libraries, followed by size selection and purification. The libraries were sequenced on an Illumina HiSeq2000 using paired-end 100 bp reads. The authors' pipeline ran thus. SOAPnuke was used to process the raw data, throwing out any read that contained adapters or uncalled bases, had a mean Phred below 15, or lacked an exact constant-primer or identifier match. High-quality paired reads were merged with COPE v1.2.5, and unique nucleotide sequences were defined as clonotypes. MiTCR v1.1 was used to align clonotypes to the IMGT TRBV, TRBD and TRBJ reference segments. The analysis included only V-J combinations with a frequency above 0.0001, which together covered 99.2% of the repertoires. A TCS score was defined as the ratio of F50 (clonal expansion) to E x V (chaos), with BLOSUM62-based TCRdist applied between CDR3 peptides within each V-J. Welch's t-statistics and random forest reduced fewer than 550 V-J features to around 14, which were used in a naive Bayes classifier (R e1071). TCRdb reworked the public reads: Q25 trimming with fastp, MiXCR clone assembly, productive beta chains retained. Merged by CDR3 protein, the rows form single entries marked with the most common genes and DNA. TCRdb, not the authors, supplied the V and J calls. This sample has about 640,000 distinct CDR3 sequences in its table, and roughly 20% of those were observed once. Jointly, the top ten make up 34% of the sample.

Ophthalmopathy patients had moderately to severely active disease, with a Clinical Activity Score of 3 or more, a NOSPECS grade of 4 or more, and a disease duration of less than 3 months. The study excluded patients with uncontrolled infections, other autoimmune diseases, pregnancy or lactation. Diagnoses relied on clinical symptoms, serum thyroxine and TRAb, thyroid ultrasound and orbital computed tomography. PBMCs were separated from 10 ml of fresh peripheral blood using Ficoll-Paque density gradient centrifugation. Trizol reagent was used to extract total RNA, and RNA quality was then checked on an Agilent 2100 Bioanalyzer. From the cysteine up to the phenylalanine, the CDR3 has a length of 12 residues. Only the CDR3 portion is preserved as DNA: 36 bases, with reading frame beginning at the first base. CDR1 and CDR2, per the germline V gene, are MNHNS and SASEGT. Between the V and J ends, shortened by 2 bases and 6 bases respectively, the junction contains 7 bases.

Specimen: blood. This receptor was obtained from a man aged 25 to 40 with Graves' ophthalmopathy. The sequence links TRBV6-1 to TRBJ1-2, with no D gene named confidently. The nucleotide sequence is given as TGTGCCAGCAGTGAATTAACCGATGGCTACACCTTC. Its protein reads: CASSELTDGYTF.